This entry lists 18 T cell receptor beta chains sequenced from one sample in a study of T cell responses to AZD1222 COVID-19 vaccine (dated by TCRdb to the early 2020s). Library preparation was by the immunoSEQ multiplex PCR assay. TCRdb limited this immuneACCESS table to in-frame rearrangements with V and J called. A share of clones is missing; checked studies link under half to unresolved V genes, and the rest is unexplained. This sample is represented by about 52,000 clones; about nine tenths of them were singletons. Of the sample, 2% to 3% is held by the ten largest clones. This sample's time point label indicates: about 28 days (+/-7) after the second vaccine dose. The source was peripheral blood, collected 28 days after the second AZD1222 dose. The receptors stem from an adult who received the AZD1222 COVID-19 vaccine.

The J gene is TRBJ2-1, the V gene TRBV10-3; 8 positions match TRBD2. The germline V gene has CDR1 ENHRY and CDR2 SYGVKD. This CDR3 comprises 13 residues. Trimming at V came to 10 bases and at J to 1 base, leaving 3 bases not matched to a gene. CDR3 sequence (DNA): TGTGCCAACCAGCGGGAGTCCTACAATGAGCAGTTCTTC. Protein sequence: CANQRESYNEQFF.

The V gene is TRBV29-1, the J gene TRBJ1-1, with TRBD1 identical over 8 bases. This CDR3 has 13 amino acids. Trimming took 7 bases from V and 2 from J; bases not matched to a gene: 6. Germline V gives CDR1 SQVTM, CDR2 ANQGSEA. The CDR3 loop is CSALGQANTEAFF. The CDR3 DNA sequence: TGCAGCGCCTTGGGACAGGCCAACACTGAAGCTTTCTTT.

This chain uses TRBV9 with TRBJ2-3; 11 bases match TRBD2. This CDR3 has 16 residues. Germline-derived CDR1 and CDR2 are SGDLS and YYNGEE. V lost 0 bases to trimming and J lost 2 bases; unmatched junction nucleotides: 2. The chain's CDR3 is CASSVVAGGTTDTQYF. The CDR3 bases are TGTGCCAGCAGCGTAGTAGCGGGAGGGACCACAGATACGCAGTATTTT.

V is TRBV29-1 and J is TRBJ2-1; D unclear. The germline V and J ends were trimmed by 6 bases and 9 bases, with 12 bases remaining between them. From germline, CDR1 is SQVTM and CDR2 ANQGSEA. The CDR3 is 11 amino acids. CDR3 region: CSVDTRVEQFF. CDR3 DNA sequence: TGCAGCGTCGATACCCGGGTTGAGCAGTTCTTC.

The chain couples TRBV30 to TRBJ2-2, with 7 bases lining up with TRBD2. With 5 bases clipped from V and 5 bases from J, the junction kept 11 bases outside the gene matches. Germline CDR1 is GTSNPN and CDR2 is SVGIG (reference sequence). This CDR3 spans 15 amino acids. The CDR3 nucleotides read TGTGCCTGGGGTGGAGGCGGGAGAGGGACCGGGGAGCTGTTTTTT. Protein sequence: CAWGGGGRGTGELFF.

The chain combines TRBV21-1 with TRBJ2-5; the table calls TRBD2, which could not be checked here. TRBV21-1 constitutes a pseudogene. The CDR3 covers 18 residues. The chain's CDR3 is CASSPHRRPVGYQETQYF. In DNA form, the CDR3 reads TGTGCCAGCAGCCCCCATCGGAGGCCGGTGGGGTATCAAGAGACCCAGTACTTC.

The J gene is TRBJ1-1, the V gene TRBV3-1 (or the pseudogene TRBV3-2), with TRBD1 identical over 7 bases. Germline CDR1 reads LGHDT; CDR2 reads YNNKEL (reference sequence). CDR3 length: 14 residues. V shed 6 bases, J shed 4 bases, and the junction held 8 bases outside the gene matches. The CDR3 DNA follows: TGTGCCAGCAGTCGACAGGGTCGTGGCACTGAAGCTTTCTTT. Translated: CASSRQGRGTEAFF.

This clone was found a few times. The chain uses TRBV7-9 and TRBJ2-1; D perhaps matches TRBD1 (6 bases). The germline CDR1 and CDR2 sequences are SEHNR and FQNEAQ (reference sequence). The V and J ends lost 5 bases and 0 bases respectively, with 11 bases between them. This CDR3 has 15 residues. CDR3 nucleotide sequence: TGTGCCAGCAGCCCACAGGGTTTCTCCTACAATGAGCAGTTCTTC. Translated: CASSPQGFSYNEQFF.

The chain combines TRBV19 with TRBJ2-3; D might be TRBD2 (5 bases). The germline V gene has CDR1 LNHDA and CDR2 SQIVND (reference sequence). V was pared by 1 base and J by 5 bases, with 10 bases between. This CDR3 is built from 14 residues. The CDR3 DNA reads as TGTGCCAGTAGTATAGGAGGGTTGGGAGATACGCAGTATTTT. Encoded protein: CASSIGGLGDTQYF.

V usage is TRBV7-3 and J usage is TRBJ1-1; the D gene is possibly TRBD1 (5 bases). The ends were cut back, 5 bases at V and 1 base at J, with 11 bases in the middle. Germline V gene sequence: CDR1 SGHTA, CDR2 FQGTGA. The CDR3 covers 14 residues. The DNA of the CDR3 is TGTGCCAGCAGCGTCAGGGCTACGAACACTGAAGCTTTCTTT. Translating gives CASSVRATNTEAFF.

The chain carries TRBV18 and TRBJ2-4; possible D gene TRBD1, 5 bases. V was cut by 0 bases and J by 0 bases, with 9 bases left in between. The germline V gene has CDR1 KGHSH and CDR2 LQKENI. The length of the CDR3 is 16 residues. The CDR3 DNA reads as TGTGCCAGCTCACCACCCCAGGGAATAGCCAAAAACATTCAGTACTTC. This translates into CASSPPQGIAKNIQYF.

The V and J genes are TRBV6-6 and TRBJ2-5; TRBD2 matches 12 bases. After removal of 6 bases from V and 7 bases from J, the junction contained 9 bases not matched to a gene. The CDR3 spans 15 residues. Germline V lookup: CDR1 MNHNY, CDR2 SVGAGI (reference sequence). CDR3 coding DNA: TGTGCCAGCAGCAACCTAGCGGGGGGGTTTTGGACCCAGTACTTC. It is translated as CASSNLAGGFWTQYF.

V usage is TRBV28 and J usage is TRBJ1-2, with D possibly being TRBD1 (5 bases). V was cut by 2 bases and J by 0 bases, with 7 bases left in between. This CDR3 contains 14 residues. Germline V CDR1 and CDR2: MDHEN, SYDVKM. DNA for the CDR3: TGTGCCAGCAGTTTAGGGGGAGCTAACTATGGCTACACCTTC. Amino acid sequence: CASSLGGANYGYTF.

The V gene is TRBV28, the J gene TRBJ2-2; D is unresolved. V lost 3 bases, J lost 0 bases, and 11 bases lay in between. Germline values: CDR1 MDHEN, CDR2 SYDVKM. The CDR3 spans 16 residues. CDR3 bases: TGTGCCAGCAGTTTTGCCGGTCAACCGAACACCGGGGAGCTGTTTTTT. Amino acids: CASSFAGQPNTGELFF.

CDR3 nucleotides: TGTGCCACCAGCAGACCATTACGAGGGCTTGACACTGAAGCTTTCTTT. This codes for CATSRPLRGLDTEAFF. The rearrangement uses TRBV15 and TRBJ1-1; no clear D. The CDR3 totals 16 residues. Trimming cost V 2 bases and J 3 bases, with 16 bases left between them. From germline, CDR1 is LNHNV and CDR2 YYDKDF (reference sequence).

The V call is TRBV5-1, the J call TRBJ2-7; TRBD1 or TRBD2 may be the D gene (5 bases each). The V end was cut by 1 base, the J end by 0 bases, with 11 bases between. CDR1 and CDR2 (germline): SGHRS, YFSETQ. This CDR3 is 15 amino acids long. For the CDR3, the DNA is TGCGCCAGCAGCTTGTGGGCAGGGAGCTCCTACGAGCAGTACTTC. Its translation is CASSLWAGSSYEQYF.

The J gene is TRBJ2-2, the V gene TRBV6-4, with 12 bases lining up with TRBD1. Germline assignment: CDR1 MRHNA and CDR2 SNTAGT. V lost 8 bases to trimming and J lost 8 bases; unmatched junction nucleotides: 6. The CDR3 spans 14 residues. The CDR3 bases are TGTGCCAGCTCCCGGGACAGGGGGCCGGGGGAGCTGTTTTTT. This encodes CASSRDRGPGELFF.

This clone has only a few counts. This chain joins TRBV15 and TRBJ1-4; a possible D gene is TRBD1 (6 bases). Trimming removed 0 bases at V and 8 bases at J, with 13 bases between. The CDR3 sequence is 15 residues long. CDR1 is LNHNV, CDR2 YYDKDF, per germline (reference sequence). CDR3 in amino acids: CATSRDGGPAEKLFF. CDR3 in DNA: TGTGCCACCAGCAGAGATGGGGGCCCTGCAGAAAAACTGTTTTTT.